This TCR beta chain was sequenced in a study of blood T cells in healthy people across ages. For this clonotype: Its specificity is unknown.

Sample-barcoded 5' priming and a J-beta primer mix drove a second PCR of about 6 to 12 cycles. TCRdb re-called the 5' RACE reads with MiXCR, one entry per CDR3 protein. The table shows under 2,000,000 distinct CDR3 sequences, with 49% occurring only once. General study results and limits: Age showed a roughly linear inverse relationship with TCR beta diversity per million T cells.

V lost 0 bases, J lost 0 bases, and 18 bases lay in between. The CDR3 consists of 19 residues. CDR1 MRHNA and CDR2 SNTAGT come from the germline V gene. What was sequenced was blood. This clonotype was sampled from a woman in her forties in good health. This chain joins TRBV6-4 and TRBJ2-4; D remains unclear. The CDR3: CASSDSFPFVEIAKNIQYF. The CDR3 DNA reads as TGTGCCAGCAGTGACTCTTTCCCTTTTGTCGAGATAGCCAAAAACATTCAGTACTTC.